This T cell receptor (beta chain) originates from a study of blood T cell repertoires in COVID-19. About the research overall: T cells, B-cell-depleted T cells, or PBMCs provided the cDNA or gDNA that served as material.

Per the original methods: Amplification from reference gene primers served as the basis for estimated nucleated cell counts. Here immunoSEQ multiplex PCR was the method, and the copy in TCRdb shows in-frame clones only, minus some. The V and J calls and clone size were taken over from that table, and D and trimming were inferred from the DNA. The table lists 85,000 to 90,000 clones, more than 75% of them singletons. This CDR3 region has 12 residues. The germline gives CDR1 MDHEN, CDR2 SYDVKM. V gave up 4 bases and J gave up 6 bases, with 8 bases separating them. The TCR comes from a woman at least 80 years old with acute or convalescent COVID-19. The V and J genes are TRBV28 and TRBJ2-3; no clear D gene. The sample comprised peripheral blood. In nucleotides, the CDR3 is TGTGCCAGCAGTTCCTCTGTTGATACGCAGTATTTT. Amino acids: CASSSSVDTQYF.